The sample holds one count of the clone carrying this TCR beta chain. What it binds is unknown. 13 Jbeta primers and 60 Vbeta primers were used for the PCR. Here immunoSEQ multiplex PCR was the method, and the copy in TCRdb shows in-frame clones only, minus some. The sample shows under 250,000 clones, approximately 85% of them seen only once. This entry comes from a study of cytomegalovirus exposure and HLA in healthy donors. Study background: In an earlier analysis, approximately 120 million unique TCR beta sequences were found from 200 million or so T cells. The study's findings and limits: Investigators reported 150 to 200 TCR beta chains as tied to cytomegalovirus. In a later analysis, at a false discovery rate of 0.05, about 15,000 TCR beta sequences were associated with HLA alleles.

Regarding donors, all were healthy bone marrow donors. V was trimmed by 0 bases and J by 6 bases, leaving 10 bases between them. This CDR3 contains 14 residues. CDR1 SGHRS and CDR2 YFSETQ come from the germline V gene. What was sequenced was PBMCs. The source is a woman aged 50 to 60 in good health and CMV-seronegative. The rearrangement joins TRBV5-1 to TRBJ2-1; D unresolved. For the CDR3, the DNA is TGCGCCAGCAGCTTGGCCGGAACGGGCAATGAGCAGTTCTTC. As protein: CASSLAGTGNEQFF.